Presented here are 21 T cell receptor beta chains from one specimen sequenced in a study of blood T cell repertoires in COVID-19 (dated by TCRdb to the early 2020s). The protocol used for the library was the immunoSEQ multiplex PCR assay. TCRdb stores this immuneACCESS table with in-frame sequences only. Part of the clones is absent; in the studies checked, under half of the shortfall reflects unresolved V genes, and no reason is known for the rest. This sample lists about 170,000 clones; around 79% were detected once. Under 20% of the sample lies in the top ten. The material sequenced was PBMCs or T cells enriched from blood (not recorded which). The receptors come from an older woman in a cohort exposed to, infected with or recovered from COVID-19 (not recorded which).

The chain joins TRBV12-3 or TRBV12-4 to TRBJ2-1; TRBD2 matches at 9 bases. CDR3 length: 13 residues. V was clipped by 3 bases and J by 15 bases; unmatched bases: 9. The CDR3 loop reads CASSLLAGGSLFF. The CDR3 DNA reads as TGTGCCAGCAGTTTGTTGGCGGGAGGGAGTCTGTTCTTC.

The rearrangement joins TRBV5-1 to TRBJ2-1, with TRBD1 identical over 7 bases. V was pared by 0 bases and J by 8 bases, with 2 bases of the junction left unmatched. Germline CDR1 SGHRS, CDR2 YFSETQ. The CDR3 runs to 13 residues. The CDR3 bases are TGCGCCAGCAGCTTGGAGGGGGCGGATGAGCAGTTCTTC. It is translated as CASSLEGADEQFF.

The rearrangement joins TRBV2 to TRBJ2-3, with a possible D match to TRBD2 (5 bases). The V gene's germline CDR1 is SNHLY and CDR2 FYNNEI. Trimming stripped 7 bases from V and 3 bases from J, with 11 bases between. The CDR3 has 13 residues. CDR3 sequence: CASTGRETDTQYF. CDR3 nucleotide sequence: TGTGCCAGCACGGGAAGGGAAACAGATACGCAGTATTTT. Complete variable domain (other parts from reference TRBV2 and TRBJ2-3): EPEVTQTPSHQVTQMGQEVILRCVPISNHLYFYWYRQILGQKVEFLVSFYNNEISEKSEIFDDQFSVERPDGSNFTLKIRSTKLEDSAMYFCASTGRETDTQYFGPGTRLTVL.

A few counts support this clone. The chain links TRBV7-3 to TRBJ2-2, with D possibly matching TRBD2 (7 bases). This CDR3 has 13 amino acids. Germline V lookup: CDR1 SGHTA, CDR2 FQGTGA. V lost 8 bases and J 3 bases, leaving 10 bases between the germline ends. For the CDR3, the DNA is TGTGCCAGCCGGGGGGCTCACACCGGGGAGCTGTTTTTT. Protein product: CASRGAHTGELFF.

The V and J genes are TRBV29-1 and TRBJ1-5; D uncertain. CDR3 length equals 13 residues. Germline-derived CDR1 and CDR2 are SQVTM and ANQGSEA. Trimming removed 4 bases at V and 0 bases at J, with 7 bases between. The CDR3 is CSVAENSNQPQHF. DNA for the CDR3: TGCAGCGTTGCTGAGAATAGCAATCAGCCCCAGCATTTT.

The chain is built from TRBV19 and TRBJ2-7, with no clear D. Trimming shortened V by 3 bases and J by 7 bases, and 16 bases separated the two germline ends. Germline V gene lookup returns CDR1 LNHDA and CDR2 SQIVND (reference sequence). This CDR3 spans 14 amino acids. The CDR3 loop reads CASSIGLAYAEQYF. The CDR3 nucleotides are TGTGCCAGTAGTATCGGGTTGGCTTATGCAGAGCAGTACTTC.

The rearrangement links TRBV3-1 (or the pseudogene TRBV3-2) to TRBJ1-1; no clear D. V shed 6 bases and J shed 4 bases, with 12 bases lying between them. Looked up from germline, CDR1 is LGHDT and CDR2 is YNNKEL (reference sequence). The CDR3 is made up of 13 amino acids. In nucleotides, the CDR3 is TGTGCCAGCAGACCCCAGGTTGGCACTGAAGCTTTCTTT. Translated, it gives CASRPQVGTEAFF.

In DNA form, the CDR3 reads TGTGCCAGCAGCCCGCAGATCGGCGCGGGTAAGAACGAGCAGTACTTC. It translates to CASSPQIGAGKNEQYF. The V call is TRBV7-6, the J call TRBJ2-7; TRBD2 is a possible D gene (5 bases). Per the germline V gene, CDR1 is SGHVS and CDR2 is FNYEAQ. The CDR3 sequence is 16 residues long. Between the trimmed V and J ends, which lost 5 bases and 5 bases, there was a span of 22 bases.

DNA of the CDR3: TGTGCCAGCTCAGTGACTAGCGGGAGTTCCTACGAGCAGTACTTC. Protein product: CASSVTSGSSYEQYF. The chain has TRBV18 and TRBJ2-7; 12 nucleotides align to TRBD2. Per the germline V gene, CDR1 is KGHSH and CDR2 is LQKENI. The CDR3 has 15 residues. Unmatched junction bases numbered 3, after V lost 5 bases and J lost 1 base. Based on the CDR3 plus reference TRBV18 and TRBJ2-7, the full variable domain is NAGVMQNPRHLVRRRGQEARLRCSPMKGHSHVYWYRQLPEEGLKFMVYLQKENIIDESGMPKERFSAEFPKEGPSILRIQQVVRGDSAAYFCASSVTSGSSYEQYFGPGTRLTVT.

V and J are TRBV11-1 and TRBJ2-7; D may be TRBD2 (6 bases). Trimming left V 5 bases short and J 0 bases short, with 11 bases between. Germline V gene data show CDR1 as SGHAT and CDR2 as FQDESV (reference sequence). This CDR3 comprises 14 residues. CDR3 nucleotides: TGTGCCAGCAGCCCTCGGAGGGACTCCTACGAGCAGTACTTC. Protein product: CASSPRRDSYEQYF.

The CDR3 nucleotides are TGCGCCAGCCGAACACAGGGTGACACTGAAGCTTTCTTT. This codes for CASRTQGDTEAFF. The chain employs TRBV5-1 and TRBJ1-1; tentative D call: TRBD1 (6 bases). This CDR3 is 13 amino acids long. V was pared by 7 bases and J by 3 bases, with 13 bases between. The germline gives CDR1 SGHRS, CDR2 YFSETQ.

The J gene is TRBJ1-3, the V gene TRBV11-2; a weak D match, TRBD1 (5 bases). Germline V CDR1 and CDR2: SGHAT, FQNNGV. The length of the CDR3 is 16 residues. Trimming took off 3 bases at V and 2 bases at J, with 14 bases between the two ends. This CDR3 is CASSFLAGRTGNTIYF. The DNA for the CDR3 is TGTGCCAGCAGCTTCTTGGCAGGGAGGACTGGAAACACCATATATTTT.

The chain recombines TRBV13 with TRBJ2-2; 9 bases match TRBD1. Germline V gene sequence: CDR1 PRHDT, CDR2 FYEKMQ (reference sequence). V shed 5 bases and J 5 bases; nucleotides not matched to a gene: 3. The length of the CDR3 is 14 residues. CDR3 region: CASSRGQGTGELFF. CDR3 DNA sequence: TGTGCCAGCAGCCGCGGACAGGGGACCGGGGAGCTGTTTTTT.

For the CDR3, the DNA is TGTGCCAGCAGTTTATTGAGCCAGGGGGCTTGGCAGCCCCAGCATTTT. The encoded protein is CASSLLSQGAWQPQHF. The gene calls are TRBV27 and TRBJ1-5; 8 nucleotides align to TRBD1. Trimming removed 1 base from V and 7 bases from J; junction bases left unmatched: 9. The CDR3 consists of 16 residues. Per the germline V gene, CDR1 is MNHEY and CDR2 is SMNVEV (reference sequence).

This clone was detected only a few times. This chain links TRBV4-2 with TRBJ2-1, with D perhaps TRBD2 (5 bases). Trimming took off 3 bases at V and 2 bases at J, with 14 bases between the two ends. The length of the CDR3 is 16 residues. Germline V CDR1 and CDR2: LGHNA, YNFKEQ. CDR3 region: CASSQDLRVTYNEQFF. The DNA of the CDR3 is TGTGCCAGCAGCCAGGACTTGCGGGTCACCTACAATGAGCAGTTCTTC.

The rearrangement links TRBV7-9 to TRBJ1-5, with 9 nucleotides matching TRBD1. The CDR3 loop spans 15 amino acids. The V and J ends lost 3 bases and 6 bases, in that order; junction bases with no gene match: 6. Germline CDR1 is SEHNR and CDR2 is FQNEAQ (reference sequence). DNA for the CDR3: TGTGCCAGCAGCTTTGGGACAGGGCTCGGTCAGCCCCAGCATTTT. It encodes CASSFGTGLGQPQHF.

J is TRBJ2-2 and V is TRBV19; tentatively, D is TRBD1 (5 bases). V dropped 3 bases and J dropped 0 bases, with 14 bases sitting between them. Germline CDR1 is LNHDA and CDR2 is SQIVND (reference sequence). The CDR3 runs 17 residues. CDR3 region: CASSIPPGRANTGELFF. As DNA, the CDR3 is TGTGCCAGTAGTATCCCTCCGGGCAGGGCGAACACCGGGGAGCTGTTTTTT.

The chain links TRBV18 to TRBJ2-1, with TRBD2 matching 9 bases. V gave up 3 bases and J gave up 5 bases; unmatched junction bases: 2. The CDR3 is 14 residues long. Germline assignment: CDR1 KGHSH and CDR2 LQKENI. The CDR3 region is CASSPQRGDNEQFF. The CDR3 nucleotides are TGTGCCAGCTCACCGCAGCGGGGGGACAATGAGCAGTTCTTC.

This chain joins TRBV3-1 (or the pseudogene TRBV3-2) and TRBJ1-1; D is unresolved. From germline, CDR1 is LGHDT and CDR2 YNNKEL (reference sequence). Trimming took 5 bases from V and 4 from J, leaving 14 bases between them. The CDR3 has 14 residues. CDR3 coding DNA: TGTGCCAGCAGCTCCCCCGACCGGGGCACTGAAGCTTTCTTT. Its protein is CASSSPDRGTEAFF.

This clone was seen a few times. This sample includes further DNA sequences coding for the same CDR3. The V gene is TRBV7-2, the J gene TRBJ2-1; 12 bases fit TRBD2. The CDR3 is 16 amino acids. With V trimmed by 6 bases and J by 2 bases, 5 bases remained unmatched. Germline V lookup: CDR1 SGHTA, CDR2 FQGNSA. The CDR3 region is CASSRLAGDTYNEQFF. As DNA, the CDR3 is TGTGCCAGCAGTCGACTAGCGGGAGATACCTACAATGAGCAGTTCTTC.

The DNA for the CDR3 is TGTGCCTCCTCGATAGCGGGAGAGAGGGGGAGTGAGCAGTTCTTC. This encodes CASSIAGERGSEQFF. This chain links TRBV28 with TRBJ2-1; the match to TRBD2 covers 9 bases. The V gene's germline CDR1 is MDHEN and CDR2 SYDVKM. J was trimmed by 9 bases and V by 11 bases; bases with no gene match: 17. The CDR3 spans 15 residues.